The 17 T cell receptor beta chains below come from one sample, sequenced in a study of shared clonotypes between healthy human individuals. Here immunoSEQ multiplex PCR was the method, and the copy in TCRdb shows in-frame clones only, minus some. The table includes 980,000 or so clones, 70% to 85% detected once. The sequenced sample consisted of memory CD4+ T cells sorted from blood. Subset meaning: CD45RA-negative fraction. These TCRs come from a man between 18 and 35 years old in good health.

This chain connects TRBV28 to TRBJ2-7, with D possibly matching TRBD2 (6 bases). V shed 4 bases and J shed 0 bases, with 13 bases lying between them. From germline, CDR1 is MDHEN and CDR2 SYDVKM. This CDR3 is built from 15 residues. The CDR3 region is CASSSFGGFSYEQYF. The CDR3 bases are TGTGCCAGCAGTTCGTTTGGGGGGTTCTCCTACGAGCAGTACTTC. The variable domain in full, completed from reference TRBV28 and TRBJ2-7, reads DVKVTQSSRYLVKRTGEKVFLECVQDMDHENMFWYRQDPGLGLRLIYFSYDVKMKEKGDIPEGYSVSREKKERFSLILESASTNQTSMYLCASSSFGGFSYEQYFGPGTRLTVT.

This chain links TRBV19 with TRBJ1-5; the match to TRBD1 covers 8 bases. The CDR3 totals 15 residues. With V trimmed by 4 bases and J by 3 bases, 5 bases remained unmatched. Germline assignment: CDR1 LNHDA and CDR2 SQIVND (reference sequence). The CDR3 here is CASSTAGQDNQPQHF. In DNA, the CDR3 is TGTGCCAGTAGTACCGCGGGACAGGACAATCAGCCCCAGCATTTT.

The chain joins TRBV18 to TRBJ2-7; D gene uncertain. The CDR3 loop spans 16 amino acids. The V gene's germline CDR1 is KGHSH and CDR2 LQKENI. V lost 0 bases and J lost 2, with 14 bases in between. The CDR3 DNA reads TGTGCCAGCTCACCACCCGGTGGTAGGGTGCCCTACGAGCAGTACTTC. Translation gives CASSPPGGRVPYEQYF.

The sample holds a few counts of this clone. Other DNA variants within this sample encode the same CDR3. V is TRBV6-5 and J is TRBJ2-5; D is uncertain. Trimming left V 4 bases short and J 4 bases short, with 4 bases between. This CDR3 region has 11 residues. From germline, CDR1 is MNHEY and CDR2 SVGAGI. CDR3 DNA: TGTGCCAGCAGTTCAAGAGAGACCCAGTACTTC. Amino acid sequence: CASSSRETQYF.

The chain has TRBV6-1 and TRBJ2-1; 9 bases line up with TRBD1. The CDR3 loop spans 15 amino acids. V lost 5 bases to trimming and J lost 6 bases; unmatched junction nucleotides: 8. CDR1 is MNHNS and CDR2 is SASEGT in the germline V gene. In DNA form, the CDR3 reads TGTGCCAGCAGTTTACAGGGGGCGCGAGGCAATGAGCAGTTCTTC. Protein product: CASSLQGARGNEQFF.

The chain links TRBV29-1 to TRBJ2-4; 8 bases agree with TRBD2. V trimming: 3 bases; J trimming: 4 bases; junction bases outside the gene matches: 17. The CDR3 extends over 18 amino acids. From germline, CDR1 is SQVTM and CDR2 ANQGSEA. The CDR3 bases are TGCAGCGTTGACCAGCTCCTCTTCAGCGGGAGACCTAAAAACATTCAGTACTTC. As protein: CSVDQLLFSGRPKNIQYF.

The chain carries TRBV7-2 and TRBJ2-3; D ambiguous. The V and J ends lost 3 bases and 2 bases respectively, with 6 bases between them. Per germline, CDR1 SGHTA and CDR2 FQGNSA. CDR3 length: 13 residues. The CDR3 region has the DNA TGTGCCAGCAGCTTCGGCTTCACAGATACGCAGTATTTT. This sequence encodes CASSFGFTDTQYF.

V is TRBV5-1 and J is TRBJ2-4; 10 bases fit TRBD2. The germline CDR1 and CDR2 sequences are SGHRS and YFSETQ. The CDR3 totals 15 residues. V shed 2 bases, J shed 8 bases, and the junction held 7 bases outside the gene matches. The CDR3 nucleotides are TGCGCCAGCAGCTTCGTTAGCGGGGGGTCGGACATTCAGTACTTC. This gives the protein CASSFVSGGSDIQYF.

The chain combines TRBV18 with TRBJ1-1, with D possibly TRBD1 on 6 matching bases. Germline V gene sequence: CDR1 KGHSH, CDR2 LQKENI. The CDR3 has 14 amino acids. V was trimmed by 1 base and J by 4 bases, leaving 10 bases between them. CDR3 sequence reads: CASSPQGGGTEAFF. CDR3 DNA sequence: TGTGCCAGCTCACCACAGGGGGGAGGCACTGAAGCTTTCTTT.

The rearrangement joins TRBV30 to TRBJ1-2; TRBD1 matches 8 bases. Germline assignment: CDR1 GTSNPN and CDR2 SVGIG (reference sequence). The CDR3 is made up of 14 amino acids. J gave up 7 bases and V 0 bases, and 7 bases lay outside the gene matches. The CDR3 loop is CAWSVKGQGGGYTF. For the CDR3, the DNA is TGTGCCTGGAGTGTAAAAGGACAGGGAGGTGGCTACACCTTC.

This clone was observed a few times. CDR3 sequence: CASSEDTGKNTIYF. Written as DNA, the CDR3 is TGTGCCAGCAGTGAAGATACAGGGAAGAACACCATATATTTT. This chain uses TRBV2 with TRBJ1-3; a possible D gene is TRBD1 (6 bases). Germline CDR1 SNHLY, CDR2 FYNNEI. V was trimmed by 1 base and J by 7 bases, leaving 11 bases between them. The CDR3 loop spans 14 amino acids.

This clone was detected a few times. The chain employs TRBV21-1 and TRBJ1-3; the D call in the table, TRBD1, was not verified against the DNA. TRBV21-1 is shown as a pseudogene. The CDR3 extends over 14 amino acids. For the CDR3, the DNA is TGTGCCAGCAGCAAACGGGACATTGGAAACACCATATATTTT. Translation gives CASSKRDIGNTIYF.

On this clone itself: The junction departs from the called germline gene at one end, perhaps through a read error. In DNA form, the CDR3 reads TGTGCCAGCAGCCAAGTTGGGACAGGGGTGCTGTTTTTT. Its translation is CASSQVGTGVLFF. The V and J genes are TRBV14 and TRBJ2-2; TRBD1 agrees at 10 bases. The CDR3 consists of 13 residues. CDR1 and CDR2 from the germline V gene are SGHDN and FVKESK.

This clone was seen a few times. The V and J genes are TRBV30 and TRBJ1-2, with 7 bases aligning to TRBD1. Germline V gives CDR1 GTSNPN, CDR2 SVGIG (reference sequence). The CDR3 totals 13 residues. V was pared by 1 base and J by 2 bases, with 1 base of the junction left unmatched. Here the CDR3 DNA reads TGTGCCTGGAGTGGGACAGGCAACTATGGCTACACCTTC. It translates to CAWSGTGNYGYTF.

The table lists this clone with a count of one. The V gene is TRBV7-2, the J gene TRBJ2-7; a weak D match, TRBD1 (6 bases). Trimming stripped 5 bases from V and 6 bases from J, with 17 bases between. The CDR3 extends over 14 amino acids. Germline CDR1 and CDR2: SGHTA and FQGNSA. CDR3 sequence (DNA): TGTGCCAGCAGCGCAACTCAGGGGCGGGCCGAGCAGTACTTC. It encodes CASSATQGRAEQYF.

This clone has just a few counts. The genes are TRBV10-3 and TRBJ2-6; D is uncertain. There are 13 residues in the CDR3. Germline values: CDR1 ENHRY, CDR2 SYGVKD. Trimming pared 7 bases from V and 4 bases from J, leaving 8 bases between. The CDR3: CAITDLGANVLTF. CDR3 nucleotides: TGTGCCATCACAGATCTGGGGGCCAACGTCCTGACTTTC.

This chain uses TRBV10-3 with TRBJ1-6; maybe TRBD1 (5 bases). Germline CDR1 and CDR2: ENHRY and SYGVKD. Trimming took 10 bases from V and 10 from J, leaving 17 bases between them. The CDR3 is made up of 13 amino acids. CDR3 loop: CASQGVDRSPLHF. In DNA, the CDR3 is TGTGCCAGCCAGGGAGTCGACCGGTCACCCCTCCACTTT.